Below, 6 T cell receptor beta chains from the same sample are listed, as sequenced in a study of T cells in pancreatic ductal adenocarcinoma. No neoadjuvant therapy was given to the selected pancreatic ductal adenocarcinoma patients before their surgery. Some clones are missing from TCRdb's copy, which holds only in-frame ones; the method was immunoSEQ multiplex PCR. This table holds about 30,000 clones, just over 90% found once. Sequenced: PBMCs. The receptors were sampled from a human donor with pancreatic ductal adenocarcinoma.

The gene calls are TRBV28 and TRBJ2-1, with D tentatively TRBD1 or TRBD2 (6 bases each). CDR1 is MDHEN, CDR2 SYDVKM, per germline. The CDR3 consists of 16 residues. Trimming removed 6 bases at V and 0 bases at J, with 15 bases between. The CDR3 nucleotides are TGTGCCAGCAGCCACGGGGGCACCTCCTCCTACAATGAGCAGTTCTTC. This gives the protein CASSHGGTSSYNEQFF.

The J gene is TRBJ1-1, the V gene TRBV5-8; D not certain. This CDR3 has 15 residues. From germline, CDR1 is SGHTS and CDR2 YDEGEE. Between the trimmed V and J ends, which lost 4 bases and 0 bases, there was a span of 13 bases. The CDR3 DNA follows: TGTGCCAGCAGCCGAAACGGGATAGTGAACACTGAAGCTTTCTTT. Protein sequence: CASSRNGIVNTEAFF.

The V gene is TRBV30, the J gene TRBJ1-2; a weak D match, TRBD1 (6 bases). The germline V gene has CDR1 GTSNPN and CDR2 SVGIG (reference sequence). The CDR3 contains 14 residues. Trimming pared 7 bases from V and 5 bases from J, leaving 20 bases between. In nucleotides, the CDR3 is TGTGCCTCCACTCACTTACAGGGTCCGTATGGCTACACCTTC. Its protein product is CASTHLQGPYGYTF.

This clone appeared once. The chain joins TRBV19 to TRBJ1-5; 9 positions agree with TRBD1. J gave up 11 bases and V 5 bases, and 7 bases lay outside the gene matches. The CDR3 contains 13 residues. CDR1 and CDR2 from the germline V gene are LNHDA and SQIVND (reference sequence). This CDR3 reads CASSWDRVESQHF. The CDR3 bases are TGTGCCAGTAGTTGGGACAGGGTAGAGTCCCAGCATTTT.

As regards this clone: The same CDR3 can be traced to other DNA sequences in this sample. This chain uses TRBV14 with TRBJ1-1, with D unresolved. Trimming removed 1 base at V and 0 bases at J, with 6 bases between. CDR3 size: 14 residues. Germline values: CDR1 SGHDN, CDR2 FVKESK. CDR3 sequence reads: CASSQAGMNTEAFF. DNA of the CDR3: TGTGCCAGCAGCCAAGCTGGTATGAACACTGAAGCTTTCTTT.

This clone was recorded once. This chain links TRBV7-3 with TRBJ2-3, with D unresolved. The germline V gene has CDR1 SGHTA and CDR2 FQGTGA. This CDR3 has 15 residues. Trimming took 1 base from V and 4 from J, leaving 12 bases between them. CDR3 bases: TGTGCCAGCAGCTTAAGTAGTCTAGTCGCAGATACGCAGTATTTT. Translated, it gives CASSLSSLVADTQYF.